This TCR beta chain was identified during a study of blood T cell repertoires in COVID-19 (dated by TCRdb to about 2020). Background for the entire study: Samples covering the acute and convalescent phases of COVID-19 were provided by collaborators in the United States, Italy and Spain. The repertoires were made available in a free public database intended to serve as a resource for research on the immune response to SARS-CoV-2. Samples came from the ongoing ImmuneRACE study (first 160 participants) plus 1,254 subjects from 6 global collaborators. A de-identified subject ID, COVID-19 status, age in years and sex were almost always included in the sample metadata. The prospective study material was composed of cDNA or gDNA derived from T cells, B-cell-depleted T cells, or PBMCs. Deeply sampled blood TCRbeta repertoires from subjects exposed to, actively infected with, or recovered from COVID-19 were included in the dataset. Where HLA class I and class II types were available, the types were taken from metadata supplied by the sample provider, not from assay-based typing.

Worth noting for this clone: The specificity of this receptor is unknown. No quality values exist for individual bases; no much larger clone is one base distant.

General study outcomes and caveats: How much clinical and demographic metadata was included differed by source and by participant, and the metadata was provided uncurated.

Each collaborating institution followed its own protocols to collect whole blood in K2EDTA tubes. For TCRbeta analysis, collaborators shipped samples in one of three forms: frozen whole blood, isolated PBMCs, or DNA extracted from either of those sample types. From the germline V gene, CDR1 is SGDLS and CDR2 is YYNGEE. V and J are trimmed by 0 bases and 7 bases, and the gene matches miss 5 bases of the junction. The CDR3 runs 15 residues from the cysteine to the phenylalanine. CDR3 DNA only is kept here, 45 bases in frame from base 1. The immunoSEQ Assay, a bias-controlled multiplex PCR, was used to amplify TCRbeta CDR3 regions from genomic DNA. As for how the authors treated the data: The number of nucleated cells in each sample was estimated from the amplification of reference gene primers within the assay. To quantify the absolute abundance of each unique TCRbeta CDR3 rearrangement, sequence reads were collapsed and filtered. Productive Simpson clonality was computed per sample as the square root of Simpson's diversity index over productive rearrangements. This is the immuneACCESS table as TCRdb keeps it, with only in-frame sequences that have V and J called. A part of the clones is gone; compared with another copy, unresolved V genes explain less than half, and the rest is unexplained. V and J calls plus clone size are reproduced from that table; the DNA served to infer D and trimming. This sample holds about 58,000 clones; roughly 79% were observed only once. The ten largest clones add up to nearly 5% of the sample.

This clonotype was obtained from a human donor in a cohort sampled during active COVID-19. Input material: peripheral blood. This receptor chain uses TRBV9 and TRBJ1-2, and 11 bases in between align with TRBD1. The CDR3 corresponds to CASSVVRTGGGGYTF. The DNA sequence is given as TGTGCCAGCAGCGTAGTGAGGACAGGGGGCGGTGGCTACACCTTC.